This entry is about one T cell receptor beta chain. What it binds is unknown. The same CDR3 is also encoded by other DNA sequences in this sample. This specimen belongs to a study of cytomegalovirus exposure and HLA in healthy donors. Whole-study context: An early release of data contained roughly 90 million unique TCRs, which came from HLA-typed donors.

Study results and limitations: Roughly uniform sequencing depth across donors was assumed, possibly incorrectly. Sequencing probably produced one cluster of sequence variants that were highly shared.

As for the donors, each was a healthy bone marrow donor. CDR3 length equals 14 residues. Germline V CDR1 and CDR2: SGDLS, YYNGEE. V shed 0 bases and J shed 3 bases, with 9 bases lying between them. The PCR had 60 Vbeta and 13 Jbeta primers. The assay was immunoSEQ multiplex PCR, and TCRdb's table has in-frame clones only and misses some. The sample lists around 200,000 clones, more than 60% occurring once. The chain carries TRBV9 and TRBJ1-1; TRBD1 is a possible D gene (5 bases). The material sequenced was PBMCs. The sequence was obtained from a woman aged 55-70 years in good health and CMV-seropositive. For the CDR3, the DNA is TGTGCCAGCAGCGTAGGGGGCCGGGACACTGAAGCTTTCTTT. Translating gives CASSVGGRDTEAFF.